Below are 19 T cell receptor beta chains sequenced from a single sample in a study of T cell repertoires in cytomegalovirus infection. TCRdb re-analysed the reads in MiXCR, keeping a single row per CDR3 protein. The repertoire holds about 920,000 distinct CDR3 sequences, roughly 31% seen once, with roughly 12% in the top ten. What these receptors recognize is not known. The sample here was cultured CD8+ T cells from PBMCs, taken from culture after CMV antigen stimulation. The receptors derive from a human donor in good health (CMV status not recorded). Some clones in this sample may be carry-over from other donors' samples.

The V call is TRBV7-8, the J call TRBJ1-5, with a weak D call TRBD1 (6 bases). CDR3 length: 16 residues. Germline V lookup: CDR1 SGHVS, CDR2 FQNEAQ. V was clipped by 5 bases and J by 6 bases, with 20 bases between them. The CDR3 region is CASSKSTGAGGQPQHF. The CDR3 DNA is TGTGCCAGCAGCAAATCCACGGGGGCTGGTGGTCAGCCCCAGCATTTT.

The chain has TRBV7-6 and TRBJ2-7; D remains unclear. V lost 0 bases and J 1 base, leaving 10 bases between the germline ends. The CDR3 extends over 15 amino acids. The germline V gene has CDR1 SGHVS and CDR2 FNYEAQ. CDR3 bases: TGTGCCAGCAGCTTAGCTGTTGGCATTTCCTACGAGCAGTACTTC. It encodes CASSLAVGISYEQYF.

This clonotype turned up a few times. The rearrangement joins TRBV6-8 to TRBJ1-5; D ambiguous. V was trimmed by 6 bases and J by 3 bases, leaving 12 bases between them. Germline V gene sequence: CDR1 MNHGY, CDR2 SAAAGT. The CDR3 length is 14 residues. CDR3 amino acids: CASRKDETNQPQHF. CDR3 DNA: TGTGCCAGCAGAAAGGACGAAACCAATCAGCCCCAGCATTTT.

The CDR3 loop reads CASSQTEGTGQYF. CDR3 coding DNA: TGCGCCAGCAGCCAAACCGAGGGGACGGGGCAGTATTTT. The gene calls are TRBV4-1 and TRBJ2-3, with D perhaps given as TRBD1 or TRBD2 (5 bases each). CDR3 length: 13 amino acids. Trimming cost V 2 bases and J 11 bases, with 14 bases left between them. CDR1 MGHRA and CDR2 YSYEKL come from the germline V gene.

The CDR3 bases are TGTGCCAGCACCCCCCGGACAGGGAAGTTTGACTATGGCTACACCTTC. Protein sequence: CASTPRTGKFDYGYTF. V usage is TRBV7-6 and J usage is TRBJ1-2; TRBD1 matches 8 bases. The junction had 13 bases not matched to a gene; V was cut back by 7 bases and J by 3 bases. The CDR3 is 16 amino acids. In germline, CDR1 is SGHVS, CDR2 FNYEAQ.

This clonotype was seen only once. A clone one base away is much larger, so this may be a read error. The rearrangement links TRBV11-3 to TRBJ2-3; TRBD1 might be the D (5 bases). The CDR3 spans 15 residues. CDR1 SGHNT and CDR2 YENEEA come from the germline V gene. The V and J ends lost 5 bases and 6 bases respectively, with 18 bases between them. CDR3 DNA: TGTGCCAGCAGCGGGATGGGCGGCAGGGTTGATACGCAGTATTTT. Translation: CASSGMGGRVDTQYF.

The chain carries TRBV9 and TRBJ1-4, with 8 nucleotides matching TRBD1. Germline trimming cut 3 bases from V and 5 bases from J; bases unmatched to any gene: 9. The CDR3 length is 16 residues. CDR1 and CDR2 from the germline V gene are SGDLS and YYNGEE. Written as DNA, the CDR3 is TGTGCCAGCAGCGGAACTAAAACAGGGGGGAATGAAAAACTGTTTTTT. This translates into CASSGTKTGGNEKLFF.

A few counts support this clonotype. The chain recombines TRBV2 with TRBJ1-3; D gene ambiguous. Trimming cost V 6 bases and J 4 bases, with 19 bases left between them. The CDR3 sequence is 16 residues long. Germline CDR1 and CDR2: SNHLY and FYNNEI. The CDR3 loop is CASSITEDPVGNTIYF. The DNA of the CDR3 is TGTGCCAGCAGCATCACGGAGGATCCTGTCGGAAACACCATATATTTT.

The gene calls are TRBV19 and TRBJ2-1; 11 nucleotides agree with TRBD2. Germline V gene lookup returns CDR1 LNHDA and CDR2 SQIVND (reference sequence). V shed 3 bases, J shed 5 bases, and the junction held 3 bases outside the gene matches. CDR3 size: 15 residues. This CDR3 reads CASSMGLAAHNEQFF. Written as DNA, the CDR3 is TGTGCCAGTAGTATGGGACTAGCGGCCCACAATGAGCAGTTCTTC. Full variable domain (outside the CDR3, taken from reference TRBV19 and TRBJ2-1): DGGITQSPKYLFRKEGQNVTLSCEQNLNHDAMYWYRQDPGQGLRLIYYSQIVNDFQKGDIAEGYSVSREKKESFPLTVTSAQKNPTAFYLCASSMGLAAHNEQFFGPGTRLTVL.

This clonotype turned up a few times. The gene calls are TRBV2 and TRBJ2-7; possible D gene TRBD1, 6 bases. The V gene lost 7 bases and the J gene lost 6 bases, with 10 bases spanning the gap. The CDR3 runs to 11 residues. Germline V CDR1 and CDR2: SNHLY, FYNNEI. The CDR3 protein is CASNTGREQYF. CDR3 DNA sequence: TGTGCCAGCAATACAGGGCGCGAGCAGTACTTC.

This clonotype was counted a few times. The chain recombines TRBV27 with TRBJ2-1; D unclear. Per germline, CDR1 MNHEY and CDR2 SMNVEV (reference sequence). This CDR3 region has 13 residues. Trimming took off 5 bases at V and 6 bases at J, with 11 bases between the two ends. The CDR3 sequence is CASSPKLGNEQFF. CDR3 coding DNA: TGTGCCAGCAGTCCAAAATTGGGCAATGAGCAGTTCTTC.

The chain uses TRBV6-1 and TRBJ2-1; 8 bases align to TRBD2. The V segment lost 6 bases and the J segment 3 bases; nucleotides outside the gene matches: 10. The CDR3 has 16 amino acids. CDR1 and CDR2 from the germline V gene are MNHNS and SASEGT. CDR3 nucleotides: TGTGCCAGCAGCCGCACTCAGGCGGGGGGCTACAATGAGCAGTTCTTC. Encoded protein: CASSRTQAGGYNEQFF.

CDR3 region: CASSKRTSGGETQYF. CDR3 DNA: TGTGCCAGCAGCAAGAGGACTAGCGGGGGAGAGACCCAGTACTTC. The chain joins TRBV7-9 to TRBJ2-5, with TRBD2 identical over 13 bases. From germline, CDR1 is SEHNR and CDR2 FQNEAQ (reference sequence). Trimming cost V 5 bases and J 4 bases; bases outside gene matches: 4. This CDR3 has 15 amino acids.

This sequence joins TRBV7-3 and TRBJ2-3; possibly TRBD2 for D (7 bases). CDR3 length: 16 amino acids. Trimming took off 2 bases at V and 2 bases at J, with 14 bases between the two ends. Germline CDR1 reads SGHTA; CDR2 reads FQGTGA. DNA for the CDR3: TGTGCCAGCAGCTTATGGCGGGGGCAGGACACAGATACGCAGTATTTT. Protein product: CASSLWRGQDTDTQYF.

Comments on this clonotype: This may be a read error, as it is one base from a much larger clone. This chain uses TRBV7-6 with TRBJ2-5; 7 bases line up with TRBD2. This CDR3 spans 13 amino acids. Germline-derived CDR1 and CDR2 are SGHVS and FNYEAQ. This chain's CDR3 is CVSSLRGEKTQYF. CDR3 nucleotides: TGTGTCAGCAGCTTACGGGGGGAAAAGACCCAGTACTTC.

The chain carries TRBV19 and TRBJ1-1; D call uncertain. Trimming left V 7 bases short and J 1 base short, with 16 bases between. CDR1 is LNHDA and CDR2 is SQIVND in the germline V gene (reference sequence). This CDR3 contains 15 residues. CDR3 in amino acids: CASKTTRAKNTEAFF. Written as DNA, the CDR3 is TGTGCCAGTAAGACGACCCGGGCCAAGAACACTGAAGCTTTCTTT.

The chain has TRBV19 and TRBJ1-1; D gene uncertain. Trimming cost V 5 bases and J 6 bases, with 22 bases left between them. CDR3 length equals 16 residues. Germline V lookup: CDR1 LNHDA, CDR2 SQIVND (reference sequence). DNA for the CDR3: TGTGCCAGTAGTGTTCCCTCCGCTCTCGGAATGGCTGAAGCTTTCTTT. Amino acids: CASSVPSALGMAEAFF.

Note on this clonotype: This sequence may be a read error, since a much larger clone differs from it by one base. The CDR3 ends on some other residue instead of the conserved phenylalanine or tryptophan, so this is likely a read error. The genes are TRBV6-1 and TRBJ2-1, with TRBD2 identical over 9 bases. This CDR3 is built from 16 residues. J lost 5 bases, V lost 2 bases, and 7 bases had no gene match. Germline V CDR1 and CDR2: MNHNS, SASEGT. The CDR3, as DNA: TGTGCCAGCAGTGAATCCTCTAGCGGGGTGAACAATGAGCAGTTCTAC. Protein product: CASSESSSGVNNEQFY.

CDR3: CATSRIFTGAETQYF. The CDR3 DNA follows: TGTGCCACCAGCAGGATATTCACAGGGGCGGAGACCCAGTACTTC. The rearrangement joins TRBV15 to TRBJ2-5, with TRBD1 identical over 7 bases. CDR3 length: 15 amino acids. CDR1 LNHNV and CDR2 YYDKDF come from the germline V gene (reference sequence). The J segment lost 5 bases and the V segment lost 3 bases, leaving 9 bases of the junction unmatched.